These 2 T cell receptor beta chains share one sample of origin, sequenced in a study of neurological immune-mediated disorders. One entry per CDR3 protein results from TCRdb running MiXCR on the 5' RACE reads. The sample records around 29,000 distinct CDR3 sequences, about 12% being singletons. The sample was PBMCs. These receptors came from a woman in her fifties or sixties in good health.

This clonotype was detected once. This chain connects TRBV7-8 to TRBJ2-7; the D gene is possibly TRBD2 (7 bases). The CDR3 has 16 amino acids. V lost 5 bases, J lost 7 bases, and 24 bases lay in between. CDR1 and CDR2 (germline): SGHVS, FQNEAQ. The CDR3 DNA follows: TGTGCCAGCAGCCCCCGGAGGGGGGGGATACCGGGGGAGCAGTACTTC. Its protein product is CASSPRRGGIPGEQYF.

This clonotype was seen repeatedly, ten times or more. The V and J genes are TRBV7-3 and TRBJ1-2, with a possible D match to TRBD1 (5 bases). There are 15 residues in the CDR3. CDR1 is SGHTA and CDR2 is FQGTGA in the germline V gene. Deletions cut 0 bases from V and 6 bases from J, with 14 bases between. The CDR3 DNA reads as TGTGCCAGCAGCTTAACTTCGGGCGGGGGAGATGGCTACACCTTC. This encodes CASSLTSGGGDGYTF. Combining the CDR3 with reference TRBV7-3 and TRBJ1-2 gives the whole variable domain GAGVSQTPSNKVTEKGKYVELRCDPISGHTALYWYRQSLGQGPEFLIYFQGTGAADDSGLPNDRFFAVRPEGSVSTLKIQRTERGDSAVYLCASSLTSGGGDGYTFGSGTRLTVV.